This T cell receptor beta chain appears in the sequencing data of a study of blood T cells in healthy people across ages. Study-level findings and limits: Estimates of diversity drawn from one million T cells were considered underestimates.

Comments on this clonotype: No antigen is known for it.

Germline-derived CDR1 and CDR2 are SEHNR and FQNEAQ (reference sequence). The CDR3 sequence is 15 residues long. The V segment lost 1 base and the J segment 5 bases; nucleotides outside the gene matches: 4. A sample-barcoded 5' primer and a J-beta primer mix were used in a second PCR of about 7 to 12 cycles. Researchers report that each sample yielded at least 2.5 million CDR3-containing paired-end reads. TCRdb used MiXCR to reprocess the 5' RACE reads, holding one entry per CDR3 protein. This table has 750,000 to 950,000 distinct CDR3 sequences, about 28% appearing once. This sample also appeared in a second study, on T cells of mothers and their children. From that paper: Donation involved a few healthy Caucasian mothers and the six children that they had. Persistent microchimeric T cell clones were not found at ~100 per million sensitivity.

The genes are TRBV7-9 and TRBJ1-4, with 7 bases that match TRBD1. Specimen: blood. The source is a woman aged 40 to 49 in good health. CDR3 DNA: TGTGCCAGCAGCTTAGTCCGGGACAGCAATGAAAAACTGTTTTTT. Translation gives CASSLVRDSNEKLFF.